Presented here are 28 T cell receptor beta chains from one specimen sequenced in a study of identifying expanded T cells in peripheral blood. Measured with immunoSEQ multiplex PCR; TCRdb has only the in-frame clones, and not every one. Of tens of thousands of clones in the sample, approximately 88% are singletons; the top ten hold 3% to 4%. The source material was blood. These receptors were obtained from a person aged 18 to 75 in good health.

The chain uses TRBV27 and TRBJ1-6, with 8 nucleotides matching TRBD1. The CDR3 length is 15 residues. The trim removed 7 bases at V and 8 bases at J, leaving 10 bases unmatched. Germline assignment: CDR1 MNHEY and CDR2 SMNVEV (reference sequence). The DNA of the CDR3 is TGTGCCAGCACCTCGGTAGACAGGGGACATTCACCCCTCCACTTT. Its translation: CASTSVDRGHSPLHF.

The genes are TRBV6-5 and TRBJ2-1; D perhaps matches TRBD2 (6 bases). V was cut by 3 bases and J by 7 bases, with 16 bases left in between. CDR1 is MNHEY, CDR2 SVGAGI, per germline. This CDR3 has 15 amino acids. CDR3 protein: CASSYLGGGRNEQFF. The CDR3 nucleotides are TGTGCCAGCAGTTATTTGGGGGGTGGTAGGAATGAGCAGTTCTTC.

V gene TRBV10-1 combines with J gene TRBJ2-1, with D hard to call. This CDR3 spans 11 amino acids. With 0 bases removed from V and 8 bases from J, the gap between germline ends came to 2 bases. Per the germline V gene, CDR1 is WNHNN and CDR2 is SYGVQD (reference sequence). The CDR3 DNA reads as TGCGCCAGCAGTGAGTCCGATGAGCAGTTCTTC. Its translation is CASSESDEQFF.

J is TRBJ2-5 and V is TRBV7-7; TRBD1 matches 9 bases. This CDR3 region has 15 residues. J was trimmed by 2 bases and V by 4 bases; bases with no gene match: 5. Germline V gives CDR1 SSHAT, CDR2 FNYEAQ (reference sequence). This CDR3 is CASSSGTGRQETQYF. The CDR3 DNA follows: TGTGCCAGCAGCTCTGGGACAGGGAGGCAAGAGACCCAGTACTTC.

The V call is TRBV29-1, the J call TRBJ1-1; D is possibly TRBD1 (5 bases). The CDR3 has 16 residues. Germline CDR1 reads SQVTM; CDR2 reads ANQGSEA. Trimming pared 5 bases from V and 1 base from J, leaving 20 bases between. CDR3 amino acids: CSVLFTGVGGNTEAFF. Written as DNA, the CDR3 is TGCAGCGTTCTCTTCACGGGGGTGGGAGGGAACACTGAAGCTTTCTTT. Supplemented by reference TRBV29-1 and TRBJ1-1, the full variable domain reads SAVISQKPSRDICQRGTSLTIQCQVDSQVTMMFWYRQQPGQSLTLIATANQGSEATYESGFVIDKFPISRPNLTFSTLTVSNMSPEDSSIYLCSVLFTGVGGNTEAFFGQGTRLTVV.

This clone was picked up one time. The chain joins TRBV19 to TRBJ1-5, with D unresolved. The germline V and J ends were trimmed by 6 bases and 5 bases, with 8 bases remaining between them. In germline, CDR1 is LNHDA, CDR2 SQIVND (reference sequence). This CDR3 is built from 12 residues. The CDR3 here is CASRSWDQPQHF. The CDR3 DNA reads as TGTGCCAGTAGAAGTTGGGATCAGCCCCAGCATTTT.

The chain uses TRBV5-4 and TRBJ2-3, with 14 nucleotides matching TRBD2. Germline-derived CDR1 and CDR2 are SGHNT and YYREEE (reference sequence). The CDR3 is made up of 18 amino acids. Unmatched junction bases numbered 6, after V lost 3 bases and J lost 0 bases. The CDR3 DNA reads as TGTGCCAGCAGCTCCGGGACTAGCGGGGGTATTAGCACAGATACGCAGTATTTT. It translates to CASSSGTSGGISTDTQYF.

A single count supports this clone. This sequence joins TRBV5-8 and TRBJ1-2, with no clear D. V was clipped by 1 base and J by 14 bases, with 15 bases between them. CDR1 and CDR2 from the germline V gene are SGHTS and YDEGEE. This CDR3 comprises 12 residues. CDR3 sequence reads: CASSLRFPAKTF. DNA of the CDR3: TGTGCCAGCAGCTTGAGATTCCCCGCCAAAACCTTC.

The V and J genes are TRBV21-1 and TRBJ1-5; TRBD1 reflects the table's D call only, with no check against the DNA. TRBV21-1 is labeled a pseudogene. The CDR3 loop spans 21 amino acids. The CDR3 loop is CASSKRRDSISSPNIDQPQHF. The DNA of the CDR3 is TGTGCCAGCAGCAAACGTCGGGACAGCATTTCCTCCCCCAATATCGATCAGCCCCAGCATTTT.

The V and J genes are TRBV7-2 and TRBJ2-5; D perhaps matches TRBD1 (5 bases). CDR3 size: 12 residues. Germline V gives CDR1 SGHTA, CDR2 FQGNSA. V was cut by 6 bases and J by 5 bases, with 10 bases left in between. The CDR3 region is CASRQEGETQYF. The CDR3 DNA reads TGTGCCAGCAGACAGGAAGGGGAGACCCAGTACTTC.

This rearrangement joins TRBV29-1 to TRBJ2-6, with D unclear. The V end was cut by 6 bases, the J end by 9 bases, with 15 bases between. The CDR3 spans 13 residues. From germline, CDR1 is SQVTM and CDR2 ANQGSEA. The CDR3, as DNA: TGCAGCGTCGGAGAGAGTGGCCTCAACGTCCTGACTTTC. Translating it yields CSVGESGLNVLTF.

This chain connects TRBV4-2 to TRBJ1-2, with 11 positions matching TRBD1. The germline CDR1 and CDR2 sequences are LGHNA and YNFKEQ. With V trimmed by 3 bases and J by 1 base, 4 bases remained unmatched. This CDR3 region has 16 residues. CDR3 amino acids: CASSQEGQGGNYGYTF. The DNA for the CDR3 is TGTGCCAGCAGCCAGGAGGGACAGGGGGGTAACTATGGCTACACCTTC.

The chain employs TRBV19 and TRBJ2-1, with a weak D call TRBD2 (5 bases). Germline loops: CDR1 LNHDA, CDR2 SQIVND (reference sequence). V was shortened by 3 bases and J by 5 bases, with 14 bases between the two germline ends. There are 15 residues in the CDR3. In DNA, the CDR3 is TGTGCCAGTAGTATCGCCCAGAGGGCCCACAATGAGCAGTTCTTC. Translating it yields CASSIAQRAHNEQFF.

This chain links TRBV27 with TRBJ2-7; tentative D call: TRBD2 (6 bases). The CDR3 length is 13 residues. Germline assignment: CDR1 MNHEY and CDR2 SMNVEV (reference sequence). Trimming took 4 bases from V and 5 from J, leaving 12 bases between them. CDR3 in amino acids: CASSSGLFHEQYF. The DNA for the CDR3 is TGTGCCAGCAGTTCAGGACTATTCCACGAGCAGTACTTC.

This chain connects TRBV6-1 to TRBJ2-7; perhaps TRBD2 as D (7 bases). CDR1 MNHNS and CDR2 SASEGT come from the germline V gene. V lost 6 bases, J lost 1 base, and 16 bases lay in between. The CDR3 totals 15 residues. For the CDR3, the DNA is TGTGCCAGCAGACCCTGGGGAGGGGGTTCCTACGAGCAGTACTTC. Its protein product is CASRPWGGGSYEQYF.

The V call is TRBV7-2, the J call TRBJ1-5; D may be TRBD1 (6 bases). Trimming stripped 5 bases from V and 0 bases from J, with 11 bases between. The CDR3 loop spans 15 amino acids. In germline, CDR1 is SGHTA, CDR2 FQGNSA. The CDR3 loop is CASSLRGNSNQPQHF. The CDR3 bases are TGTGCCAGCAGCCTAAGGGGGAATAGCAATCAGCCCCAGCATTTT.

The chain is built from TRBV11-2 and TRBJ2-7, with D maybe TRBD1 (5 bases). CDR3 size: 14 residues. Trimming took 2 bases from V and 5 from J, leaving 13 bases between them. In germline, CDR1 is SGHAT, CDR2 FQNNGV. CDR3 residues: CASSLRVRVHEQYF. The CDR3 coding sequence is TGTGCCAGCAGCTTAAGAGTCAGGGTACACGAGCAGTACTTC. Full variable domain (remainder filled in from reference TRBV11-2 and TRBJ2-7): EAGVAQSPRYKIIEKRQSVAFWCNPISGHATLYWYQQILGQGPKLLIQFQNNGVVDDSQLPKDRFSAERLKGVDSTLKIQPAKLEDSAVYLCASSLRVRVHEQYFGPGTRLTVT.

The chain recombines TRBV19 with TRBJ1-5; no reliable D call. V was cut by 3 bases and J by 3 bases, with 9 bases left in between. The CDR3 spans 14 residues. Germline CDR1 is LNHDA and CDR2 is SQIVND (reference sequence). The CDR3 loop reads CASSIYQVNQPQHF. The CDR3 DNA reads TGTGCCAGTAGTATCTACCAGGTCAATCAGCCCCAGCATTTT.

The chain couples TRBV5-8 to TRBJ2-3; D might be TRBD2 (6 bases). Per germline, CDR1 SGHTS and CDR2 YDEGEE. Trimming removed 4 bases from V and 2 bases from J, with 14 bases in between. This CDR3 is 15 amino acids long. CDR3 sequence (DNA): TGTGCCAGCAGCGCGGGACTCGCGTTCACAGATACGCAGTATTTT. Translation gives CASSAGLAFTDTQYF.

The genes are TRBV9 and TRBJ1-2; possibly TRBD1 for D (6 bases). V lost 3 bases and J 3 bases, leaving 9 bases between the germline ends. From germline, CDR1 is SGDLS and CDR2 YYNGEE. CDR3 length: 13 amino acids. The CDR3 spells CASSDRVDYGYTF. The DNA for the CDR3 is TGTGCCAGCAGCGACAGGGTCGACTATGGCTACACCTTC.

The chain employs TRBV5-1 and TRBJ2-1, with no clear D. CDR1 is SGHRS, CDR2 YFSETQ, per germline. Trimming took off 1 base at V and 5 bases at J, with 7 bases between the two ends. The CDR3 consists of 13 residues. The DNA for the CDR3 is TGCGCCAGCAGCTTGTCGGCTAACAATGAGCAGTTCTTC. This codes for CASSLSANNEQFF.

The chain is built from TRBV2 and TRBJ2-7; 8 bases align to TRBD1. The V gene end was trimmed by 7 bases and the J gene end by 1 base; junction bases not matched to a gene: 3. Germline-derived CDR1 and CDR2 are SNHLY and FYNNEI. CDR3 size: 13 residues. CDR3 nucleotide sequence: TGTGCCAGCACGCGACAGGGGTCCTACGAGCAGTACTTC. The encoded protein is CASTRQGSYEQYF.

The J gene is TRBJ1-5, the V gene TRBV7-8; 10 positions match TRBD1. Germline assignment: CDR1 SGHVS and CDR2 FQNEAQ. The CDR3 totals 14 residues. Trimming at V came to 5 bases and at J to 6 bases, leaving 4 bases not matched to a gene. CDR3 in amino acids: CASSLRDRGQPQHF. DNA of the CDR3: TGTGCCAGCAGCCTCCGGGACAGGGGTCAGCCCCAGCATTTT.

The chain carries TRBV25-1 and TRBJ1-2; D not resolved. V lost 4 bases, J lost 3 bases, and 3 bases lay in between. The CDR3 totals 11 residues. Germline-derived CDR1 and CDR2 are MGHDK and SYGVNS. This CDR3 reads CASSGYYGYTF. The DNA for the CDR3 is TGTGCCAGCAGTGGCTACTATGGCTACACCTTC.

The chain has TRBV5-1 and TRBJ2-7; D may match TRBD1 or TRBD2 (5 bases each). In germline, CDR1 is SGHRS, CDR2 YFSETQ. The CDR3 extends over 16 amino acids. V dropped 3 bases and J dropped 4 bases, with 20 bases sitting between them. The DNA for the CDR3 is TGCGCCAGCAGCTGGGGTTGGGGGTCGGTGTCTTACGAGCAGTACTTC. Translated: CASSWGWGSVSYEQYF.

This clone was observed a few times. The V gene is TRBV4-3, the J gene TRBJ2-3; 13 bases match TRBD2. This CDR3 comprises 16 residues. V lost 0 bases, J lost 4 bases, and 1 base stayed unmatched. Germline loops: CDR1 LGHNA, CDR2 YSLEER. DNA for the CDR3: TGCGCCAGCAGCCAAGAACTAGCGGGAGGGCCAGATACGCAGTATTTT. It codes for CASSQELAGGPDTQYF.

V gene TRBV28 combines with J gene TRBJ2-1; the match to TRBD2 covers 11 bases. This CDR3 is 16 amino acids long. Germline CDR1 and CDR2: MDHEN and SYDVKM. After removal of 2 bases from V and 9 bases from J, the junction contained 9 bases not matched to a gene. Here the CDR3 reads CASSLISGLAGGEQFF. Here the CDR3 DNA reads TGTGCCAGCAGTTTAATCTCGGGGCTAGCGGGAGGTGAGCAGTTCTTC.

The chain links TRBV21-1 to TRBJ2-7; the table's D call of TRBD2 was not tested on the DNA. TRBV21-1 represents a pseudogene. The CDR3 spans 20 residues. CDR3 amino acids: CASSKVPPPGARNFTYEQYF. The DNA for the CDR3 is TGTGCCAGCAGCAAAGTCCCCCCGCCGGGAGCAAGGAACTTCACCTACGAGCAGTACTTC.